The subject of this entry is one T cell receptor beta chain. Measured with immunoSEQ multiplex PCR; TCRdb has only the in-frame clones, and not every one. The top ten clones hold about 26% of a sample with roughly 5,300 clones, roughly 70% of them seen once. The data were obtained in a study of T cell clonotyping in hematopoietic cell transplantation. Deletions cut 5 bases from V and 2 bases from J, with 15 bases between. Germline V gene sequence: CDR1 PRHDT, CDR2 FYEKMQ (reference sequence). The CDR3 is 15 amino acids. The chain employs TRBV13 and TRBJ2-5; a weak D match, TRBD1 (6 bases). The sequence derives from a male patient in his 50s who had an allogeneic stem cell transplant from an unrelated donor, so the T cells may come from the graft donor. Some clones in this sample may be carry-over from other donors' samples. The starting material was PBMCs, obtained 180 days after allogeneic stem cell transplant. Here the CDR3 reads CASSNRQAWQETQYF. The CDR3, as DNA: TGTGCCAGCAGCAACCGACAGGCGTGGCAAGAGACCCAGTACTTC.